Listed below are T cell receptor beta chains from one sample, sequenced in a study of CD8+CD57+ T cells in acquired aplastic anemia. TCRdb re-called the reads through MiXCR, storing one row per CDR3 protein. The data hold 300,000 or so distinct CDR3 sequences, with 55% to 60% observed a single time. Sequences were obtained from sorted CD4+, CD8+, or CD8+CD57+ T cells (not recorded which) from PBMCs. The origin of the receptors is a human donor with severe aplastic anemia or a healthy control (not recorded which). Both conserved end residues are part of each CDR3. The D gene is left open where the match is weak. Clone size, where shown, is once, few, many, or a class for clones that have expanded.

clone size: .; D gene: .; V gene: TRBV10-3; J gene: TRBJ2-5; CDR3 protein: CAISEGTPRTSETQYF; CDR3 DNA: TGTGCCATCAGTGAAGGGACTCCGAGAACGTCAGAGACCCAGTACTTC
clone size: many; D gene: .; V gene: TRBV20-1; J gene: TRBJ1-5; CDR3 protein: CSARRAQELLHSNQPQHF; CDR3 DNA: TGCAGTGCTAGAAGGGCCCAGGAGCTACTCCATAGCAATCAGCCCCAGCATTTT
clone size: few; D gene: .; V gene: TRBV7-8; J gene: TRBJ2-7; CDR3 protein: CASSLAVTGHSYEQYF; CDR3 DNA: TGTGCCAGCAGCTTAGCCGTGACAGGTCACTCCTACGAGCAGTACTTC
clone size: few; D gene: .; V gene: TRBV2; J gene: TRBJ1-1; CDR3 protein: CASRVNPGTTEAFF; CDR3 DNA: TGTGCCAGCAGGGTAAACCCCGGGACAACTGAAGCTTTCTTT
clone size: .; D gene: .; V gene: TRBV20-1; J gene: TRBJ2-6; CDR3 protein: CSARRRGAGGSGANVLTF; CDR3 DNA: TGCAGTGCTAGGCGTAGGGGGGCGGGTGGTAGTGGGGCCAACGTCCTGACTTTC
clone size: many; D gene: TRBD1; V gene: TRBV19; J gene: TRBJ1-2; CDR3 protein: CASKDRGGNYGYTF; CDR3 DNA: TGTGCCAGTAAGGACAGGGGGGGAAACTATGGCTACACCTTC
clone size: .; D gene: TRBD1; V gene: TRBV20-1; J gene: TRBJ2-7; CDR3 protein: CSARGTGEYEQYF; CDR3 DNA: TGCAGTGCTAGGGGGACAGGGGAGTACGAGCAGTACTTC
clone size: many; D gene: TRBD1; V gene: TRBV7-3; J gene: TRBJ1-2; CDR3 protein: CASSSYLLDRGPTIYGYTF; CDR3 DNA: TGTGCCAGCAGCTCCTACCTACTTGACAGGGGACCCACCATATATGGCTACACCTTC
clone size: once; D gene: .; V gene: TRBV2; J gene: TRBJ1-2; CDR3 protein: CASSPQAGGYTF; CDR3 DNA: TGTGCCAGCAGTCCCCAGGCCGGGGGCTACACCTTC
clone size: .; D gene: .; V gene: TRBV20-1; J gene: TRBJ2-6; CDR3 protein: CSAWESTGANVLTF; CDR3 DNA: TGCAGTGCTTGGGAGTCTACTGGGGCCAACGTCCTGACTTTC
clone size: .; D gene: .; V gene: TRBV2; J gene: TRBJ2-7; CDR3 protein: CASRGQSNEQYF; CDR3 DNA: TGTGCCAGCAGGGGGCAGTCCAACGAGCAGTACTTC
clone size: once; D gene: .; V gene: TRBV20-1; J gene: TRBJ1-1; CDR3 protein: CSSLNQVNTEAFF; CDR3 DNA: TGCAGTTCCTTGAATCAGGTGAACACTGAAGCTTTCTTT
clone size: .; D gene: .; V gene: TRBV2; J gene: TRBJ1-1; CDR3 protein: CASKGGTEAFF; CDR3 DNA: TGTGCCAGCAAGGGGGGGACTGAAGCTTTCTTT
clone size: many; D gene: TRBD1; V gene: TRBV20-1; J gene: TRBJ1-2; CDR3 protein: CSAREGRGPYGYTF; CDR3 DNA: TGCAGTGCTAGAGAGGGAAGGGGGCCCTATGGCTACACCTTC
clone size: .; D gene: .; V gene: TRBV24-1; J gene: TRBJ2-2; CDR3 protein: CATSVMNTGELFF; CDR3 DNA: TGTGCCACCAGTGTTATGAACACCGGGGAGCTGTTTTTT
clone size: few; D gene: TRBD1; V gene: TRBV24-1; J gene: TRBJ1-2; CDR3 protein: CATRGDRDYGYTF; CDR3 DNA: TGTGCCACCAGAGGGGACAGAGACTATGGCTACACCTTC
clone size: many; D gene: .; V gene: TRBV9; J gene: TRBJ1-3; CDR3 protein: CASSPLLGLSGNTIYF; CDR3 DNA: TGTGCCAGCAGCCCCCTCCTAGGCCTCTCTGGAAACACCATATATTTT
clone size: many; D gene: TRBD2; V gene: TRBV30; J gene: TRBJ2-5; CDR3 protein: CAWRGSGAEETQYF; CDR3 DNA: TGTGCCTGGAGAGGGAGCGGGGCCGAAGAGACCCAGTACTTC
clone size: many; D gene: TRBD1; V gene: TRBV27; J gene: TRBJ1-5; CDR3 protein: CASSSKQGAGQPQHF; CDR3 DNA: TGTGCCAGCAGTTCCAAACAGGGGGCCGGGCAGCCCCAGCATTTT
clone size: .; D gene: .; V gene: TRBV6-6; J gene: TRBJ2-7; CDR3 protein: CASSPRDKGPTYDQYF; CDR3 DNA: TGTGCCAGCAGTCCTCGGGACAAGGGGCCGACCTACGATCAGTACTTC
clone size: .; D gene: TRBD1; V gene: TRBV5-1; J gene: TRBJ2-7; CDR3 protein: CANSLGGTGRYEQYF; CDR3 DNA: TGCGCCAACAGCTTGGGAGGGACAGGGAGGTACGAGCAGTACTTC
clone size: .; D gene: .; V gene: TRBV7-8; J gene: TRBJ2-7; CDR3 protein: CASRGGTSYEQYF; CDR3 DNA: TGTGCCAGCAGGGGCGGGACCTCCTACGAGCAGTACTTC
clone size: .; D gene: .; V gene: TRBV5-6; J gene: TRBJ1-5; CDR3 protein: CASSLTGYDNQPQHF; CDR3 DNA: TGTGCCAGCAGCTTGACAGGCTATGACAATCAGCCCCAGCATTTT
clone size: few; D gene: .; V gene: TRBV2; J gene: TRBJ1-1; CDR3 protein: CASSEIKQGNTEAFF; CDR3 DNA: TGTGCCAGCAGTGAAATCAAGCAAGGGAACACTGAAGCTTTCTTT
clone size: .; D gene: .; V gene: TRBV5-1; J gene: TRBJ2-5; CDR3 protein: CASSLVGGSRGQETQYF; CDR3 DNA: TGCGCCAGCAGCTTGGTAGGGGGGTCGAGAGGGCAAGAGACCCAGTACTTC
clone size: .; D gene: .; V gene: TRBV25-1; J gene: TRBJ1-4; CDR3 protein: CASSEWRRSTNEKLFF; CDR3 DNA: TGTGCCAGCAGTGAATGGCGCCGATCAACTAATGAAAAACTGTTTTTT
clone size: many; D gene: .; V gene: TRBV7-6; J gene: TRBJ2-1; CDR3 protein: CATGVSSYNEQFF; CDR3 DNA: TGTGCCACTGGGGTCAGCTCCTACAATGAGCAGTTCTTC
clone size: many; D gene: .; V gene: TRBV11-2; J gene: TRBJ2-2; CDR3 protein: CASSLRLVGETGAYAAVTGELFF; CDR3 DNA: TGTGCCAGCAGCTTGCGCCTCGTAGGGGAAACTGGGGCCTACGCCGCCGTCACCGGGGAGCTGTTTTTT
clone size: .; D gene: .; V gene: TRBV20-1; J gene: TRBJ2-3; CDR3 protein: CSARDRERITDTQYF; CDR3 DNA: TGCAGTGCTAGAGATAGGGAACGGATCACAGATACGCAGTATTTT
clone size: once; D gene: TRBD1; V gene: TRBV7-2; J gene: TRBJ2-7; CDR3 protein: CASSFRTGISEQYF; CDR3 DNA: TGTGCCAGCAGCTTCAGGACAGGGATAAGCGAGCAGTACTTC
clone size: .; D gene: TRBD1; V gene: TRBV19; J gene: TRBJ2-1; CDR3 protein: CASSPAGQGRGEQFF; CDR3 DNA: TGTGCCAGCAGCCCGGCGGGACAGGGAAGGGGTGAGCAGTTCTTC
clone size: .; D gene: .; V gene: TRBV5-1; J gene: TRBJ1-4; CDR3 protein: CASSLSNNEKLFF; CDR3 DNA: TGTGCCAGCAGCTTATCTAACAATGAAAAACTGTTTTTT
clone size: .; D gene: .; V gene: TRBV24-1; J gene: TRBJ1-1; CDR3 protein: CATVAEPPTNTEAFF; CDR3 DNA: TGTGCCACCGTGGCCGAGCCACCTACGAACACTGAAGCTTTCTTT
clone size: .; D gene: TRBD1; V gene: TRBV12-3/TRBV12-4; J gene: TRBJ2-7; CDR3 protein: CASSTAGTEGYF; CDR3 DNA: TGTGCCAGCAGTACGGCCGGGACAGAAGGGTACTTC
clone size: .; D gene: TRBD1; V gene: TRBV7-2; J gene: TRBJ1-6; CDR3 protein: CASSLKDRAGNSPLHF; CDR3 DNA: TGTGCCAGCAGCTTGAAGGACAGGGCTGGTAATTCACCCCTCCACTTT
clone size: many; D gene: .; V gene: TRBV19; J gene: TRBJ2-2; CDR3 protein: CASSLGGRMYTGELFF; CDR3 DNA: TGTGCCAGTAGTCTAGGGGGGCGCATGTACACCGGGGAGCTGTTTTTT
clone size: .; D gene: .; V gene: TRBV2; J gene: TRBJ2-7; CDR3 protein: CASTPTGSYEQYF; CDR3 DNA: TGTGCCAGCACCCCGACAGGAAGTTACGAGCAGTACTTC
clone size: many; D gene: TRBD1; V gene: TRBV9; J gene: TRBJ2-7; CDR3 protein: CASARDRDHEQYF; CDR3 DNA: TGTGCCAGCGCGAGGGACAGGGACCACGAGCAGTACTTC
clone size: .; D gene: .; V gene: TRBV11-2; J gene: TRBJ2-5; CDR3 protein: CASSSPDYQETQYF; CDR3 DNA: TGTGCCAGCAGCTCACCCGACTACCAAGAGACCCAGTACTTC
clone size: .; D gene: TRBD2; V gene: TRBV7-8; J gene: TRBJ2-7; CDR3 protein: CASSPGTIGLEQYF; CDR3 DNA: TGTGCCAGCAGTCCGGGGACTATCGGCTTGGAGCAGTACTTC
clone size: .; D gene: TRBD1; V gene: TRBV10-3; J gene: TRBJ2-1; CDR3 protein: CAISGTGNDEQFF; CDR3 DNA: TGTGCCATCAGTGGGACAGGGAACGATGAGCAGTTCTTC
clone size: .; D gene: .; V gene: TRBV24-1; J gene: TRBJ2-3; CDR3 protein: CATSDSGWSTDTQYF; CDR3 DNA: TGTGCCACCAGTGATTCAGGGTGGAGCACAGATACGCAGTATTTT
clone size: .; D gene: .; V gene: TRBV7-8; J gene: TRBJ1-3; CDR3 protein: CASSLGAAGNTIYF; CDR3 DNA: TGTGCCAGCAGCTTGGGGGCAGCTGGAAACACCATATATTTT
clone size: many; D gene: .; V gene: TRBV5-6; J gene: TRBJ1-2; CDR3 protein: CASSFNSGTSRYGYTF; CDR3 DNA: TGTGCCAGCAGTTTCAACTCCGGGACTTCCCGCTATGGCTACACCTTC
clone size: many; D gene: .; V gene: TRBV11-2; J gene: TRBJ2-7; CDR3 protein: CASSPRVRGEQYF; CDR3 DNA: TGTGCCAGCAGCCCCCGCGTTCGAGGCGAGCAGTACTTC
clone size: .; D gene: .; V gene: TRBV7-6; J gene: TRBJ2-2; CDR3 protein: CASSQPNQELFF; CDR3 DNA: TGTGCCAGCAGCCAACCCAACCAGGAGCTGTTTTTT
clone size: many; D gene: .; V gene: TRBV12-3/TRBV12-4; J gene: TRBJ1-2; CDR3 protein: CASSRGGYGYTF; CDR3 DNA: TGTGCCAGCAGTAGGGGGGGCTATGGCTACACCTTC
clone size: .; D gene: .; V gene: TRBV24-1; J gene: TRBJ2-3; CDR3 protein: CATSQGHPSTDTQYF; CDR3 DNA: TGTGCCACCAGCCAGGGACATCCTAGCACAGATACGCAGTATTTT
clone size: .; D gene: TRBD2; V gene: TRBV7-9; J gene: TRBJ2-1; CDR3 protein: CASSSRLAGLYNEQFF; CDR3 DNA: TGTGCCAGCAGCTCCCGACTAGCGGGGCTTTACAATGAGCAGTTCTTC
clone size: many; D gene: .; V gene: TRBV2; J gene: TRBJ2-3; CDR3 protein: CASSEERGTDTQYF; CDR3 DNA: TGTGCCAGCAGTGAGGAGCGGGGCACAGATACGCAGTATTTT
clone size: .; D gene: .; V gene: TRBV20-1; J gene: TRBJ2-1; CDR3 protein: CSASPFPLCSYNEQFF; CDR3 DNA: TGCAGTGCTAGCCCCTTCCCACTGTGCTCCTACAATGAGCAGTTCTTC
clone size: few; D gene: .; V gene: TRBV10-3; J gene: TRBJ2-5; CDR3 protein: CAISGTAVGTQYF; CDR3 DNA: TGTGCCATCAGTGGAACAGCCGTGGGGACCCAGTACTTC
clone size: .; D gene: .; V gene: TRBV7-9; J gene: TRBJ1-2; CDR3 protein: CASSLGRSWYGYTF; CDR3 DNA: TGTGCCAGCAGCTTAGGAAGGTCTTGGTATGGCTACACCTTC
clone size: few; D gene: .; V gene: TRBV6-5; J gene: TRBJ1-1; CDR3 protein: CASSYSINLGTEAFF; CDR3 DNA: TGTGCCAGCAGTTATTCCATCAACCTGGGGACTGAAGCTTTCTTT
clone size: .; D gene: .; V gene: TRBV10-3; J gene: TRBJ2-1; CDR3 protein: CAISQDREVRTEQFF; CDR3 DNA: TGTGCCATCAGCCAGGACCGGGAAGTAAGGACTGAGCAGTTCTTC